Below are 17 T cell receptor beta chains sequenced from a single sample in a study of T cell responses to AZD1222 COVID-19 vaccine. Some clones are missing from TCRdb's copy, which holds only in-frame ones; the method was immunoSEQ multiplex PCR. The table records roughly 110,000 clones, approximately 90% of them present only once. The source was peripheral blood, collected 28 days after the second AZD1222 dose. All receptors come from an adult who received the AZD1222 COVID-19 vaccine.

V and J are TRBV19 and TRBJ2-7; possible D gene TRBD2, 6 bases. Germline CDR1 and CDR2: LNHDA and SQIVND (reference sequence). This CDR3 is 12 amino acids long. Trimming took off 4 bases at V and 6 bases at J, with 10 bases between the two ends. CDR3 protein: CASSRRAGEQYF. In nucleotides, the CDR3 is TGTGCCAGTAGTAGGAGGGCAGGCGAGCAGTACTTC.

The genes are TRBV27 and TRBJ2-7; D remains ambiguous. The CDR3 loop spans 14 amino acids. Germline CDR1 MNHEY, CDR2 SMNVEV (reference sequence). V gave up 8 bases and J gave up 0 bases, with 14 bases separating them. CDR3 sequence reads: CASPWTVDSYEQYF. DNA of the CDR3: TGTGCCAGCCCCTGGACCGTCGACTCCTACGAGCAGTACTTC.

This clone came up once. The chain is built from TRBV7-2 and TRBJ1-2; no clear D gene. V lost 6 bases, J lost 8 bases, and 19 bases lay in between. The CDR3 extends over 14 amino acids. CDR1 SGHTA and CDR2 FQGNSA come from the germline V gene. CDR3 residues: CASRDGQAAKGYTF. The CDR3 coding sequence is TGTGCCAGCAGGGATGGGCAGGCGGCTAAGGGCTACACCTTC.

V gene TRBV18 combines with J gene TRBJ2-1; TRBD2 might be the D (5 bases). Germline lookup yields CDR1 KGHSH and CDR2 LQKENI. The V end was cut by 4 bases, the J end by 8 bases, with 18 bases between. The CDR3 is 15 residues long. The CDR3 spells CASSRGINLGDEQFF. CDR3 nucleotide sequence: TGTGCCAGCTCACGAGGGATAAACCTTGGGGATGAGCAGTTCTTC.

DNA of the CDR3: TGTGCCATCAGTGAGTCGCTGGGGGGTGAAGCTTTCTTT. Its protein is CAISESLGGEAFF. The chain uses TRBV10-3 and TRBJ1-1, with D perhaps matching TRBD1 (5 bases). V was trimmed by 0 bases and J by 7 bases, leaving 9 bases between them. The CDR3 is 13 amino acids. Per the germline V gene, CDR1 is ENHRY and CDR2 is SYGVKD.

The genes are TRBV7-2 and TRBJ1-2, with D unresolved. The CDR3 runs 14 residues. V shed 5 bases and J shed 6 bases, with 16 bases lying between them. CDR1 is SGHTA, CDR2 FQGNSA, per germline. As DNA, the CDR3 is TGTGCCAGCAGCGCCCGGCGGACTGCGAATGGCTACACCTTC. The encoded protein is CASSARRTANGYTF.

This clone was detected only a few times. Other nucleotide sequences from this sample produce the same CDR3. The genes are TRBV2 and TRBJ2-1; D is uncertain. This CDR3 comprises 11 residues. CDR1 and CDR2 (germline): SNHLY, FYNNEI. V was cut by 7 bases and J by 5 bases, with 6 bases left in between. The CDR3 region is CASTRNNEQFF. DNA of the CDR3: TGTGCCAGCACCAGGAACAATGAGCAGTTCTTC.

The rearrangement links TRBV4-2 to TRBJ1-4; 10 bases align to TRBD1. The CDR3 has 16 residues. The germline V gene encodes CDR1 LGHNA and CDR2 YNFKEQ. The J segment lost 0 bases and the V segment lost 4 bases, leaving 2 bases of the junction unmatched. The CDR3 nucleotides are TGTGCCAGCAGCCCGGGACAGGGGTCAACTAATGAAAAACTGTTTTTT. This sequence encodes CASSPGQGSTNEKLFF.

J is TRBJ1-4 and V is TRBV7-8, with 7 bases lining up with TRBD1. Per germline, CDR1 SGHVS and CDR2 FQNEAQ. J lost 0 bases, V lost 6 bases, and 7 bases had no gene match. The CDR3 loop spans 16 amino acids. The CDR3 spells CASSPGDRATNEKLFF. DNA for the CDR3: TGTGCCAGCAGTCCCGGCGACAGGGCAACTAATGAAAAACTGTTTTTT.

In this sample, this clone turned up once. The rearrangement links TRBV24-1 to TRBJ2-2; perhaps TRBD1 as D (5 bases). In germline, CDR1 is KGHDR, CDR2 SFDVKD. This CDR3 spans 17 amino acids. V lost 3 bases and J lost 3, with 16 bases in between. CDR3 region: CATSDRLGQNDTGELFF. CDR3 nucleotides: TGTGCCACCAGTGATAGGTTGGGGCAGAATGACACCGGGGAGCTGTTTTTT.

V and J are TRBV7-2 and TRBJ2-4, with 8 bases fitting TRBD1. V lost 5 bases, J lost 9 bases, and 12 bases stayed unmatched. Germline loops: CDR1 SGHTA, CDR2 FQGNSA. This CDR3 contains 15 residues. The CDR3 DNA reads as TGTGCCAGCAGCCTCATTTCAGGGGGCGCGGGCATTCAGTACTTC. Encoded protein: CASSLISGGAGIQYF.

The V gene is TRBV4-1, the J gene TRBJ2-7, with no clear D. V lost 0 bases, J lost 3 bases, and 12 bases lay in between. This CDR3 spans 15 amino acids. Germline V gives CDR1 MGHRA, CDR2 YSYEKL. This CDR3 reads CASSQESSGLYEQYF. The CDR3 DNA reads TGCGCCAGCAGCCAAGAAAGCAGTGGCCTCTACGAGCAGTACTTC.

The chain links TRBV10-3 to TRBJ2-7; D remains ambiguous. CDR1 and CDR2 from the germline V gene are ENHRY and SYGVKD. V dropped 6 bases and J dropped 0 bases, with 15 bases sitting between them. The CDR3 has 15 amino acids. The CDR3 region has the DNA TGTGCCATCAGGACTTACACGGAAAGCTCCTACGAGCAGTACTTC. The encoded protein is CAIRTYTESSYEQYF.

The chain has TRBV4-3 and TRBJ2-7; tentatively, D is TRBD2 (6 bases). The CDR3 contains 15 residues. CDR1 and CDR2 (germline): LGHNA, YSLEER. V was cut by 1 base and J by 1 base, with 11 bases left in between. The CDR3 region is CASSQVGGDSYEQYF. The CDR3 DNA reads as TGCGCCAGCAGCCAAGTAGGAGGGGATTCCTACGAGCAGTACTTC.

Worth noting for this clone: The same CDR3 is also encoded by other DNA sequences in this sample. The chain uses TRBV4-3 and TRBJ1-1; D not certain. V lost 0 bases, J lost 1 base, and 3 bases lay in between. Looked up from germline, CDR1 is LGHNA and CDR2 is YSLEER. This CDR3 region has 13 residues. CDR3 residues: CASSQEKNTEAFF. Written as DNA, the CDR3 is TGCGCCAGCAGCCAAGAAAAGAACACTGAAGCTTTCTTT.

J is TRBJ1-4 and V is TRBV10-3, with D possibly being TRBD1 (5 bases). From germline, CDR1 is ENHRY and CDR2 SYGVKD. V lost 3 bases, J lost 2 bases, and 10 bases lay in between. This CDR3 region has 15 residues. The CDR3 reads CAISEGAKTNEKLFF. The CDR3 DNA reads as TGTGCCATCAGTGAAGGGGCGAAGACTAATGAAAAACTGTTTTTT.

V usage is TRBV7-9 and J usage is TRBJ2-1; 10 nucleotides agree with TRBD1. The trim removed 5 bases at V and 8 bases at J, leaving 18 bases unmatched. This CDR3 contains 18 residues. Germline assignment: CDR1 SEHNR and CDR2 FQNEAQ (reference sequence). CDR3 DNA: TGTGCCAGCAGCCCCCCCCGGTTAAGACAGGGGGCCCACGATGAGCAGTTCTTC. Residues: CASSPPRLRQGAHDEQFF.